The rows below give T cell receptor beta chains drawn from one sample of a study of T cell responses to AZD1222 COVID-19 vaccine. Data came from immunoSEQ multiplex PCR; TCRdb stores just in-frame clones and leaves some out. The sample lists approximately 96,000 clones; around 84% were seen once. The specimen comprised peripheral blood, sampled 28 days after the second AZD1222 dose. All receptors derive from an adult who received the AZD1222 COVID-19 vaccine. The CDR3 runs from the conserved cysteine through the conserved F or W. The order of the fields is V gene, clone size, D gene, J gene, CDR3 protein, CDR3 DNA. The D gene is left open where the match is weak. Part of the rows lack a size; the others show once, few, many or a class for expanded clones.

v_gene: TRBV18; abundance: -; d_gene: -; j_gene: TRBJ1-2; CDR3aa: CASSPPGEYGYTF; CDR3nt: TGTGCCAGCTCACCACCAGGGGAATATGGCTACACCTTC
v_gene: TRBV12-3/TRBV12-4; abundance: -; d_gene: -; j_gene: TRBJ1-1; CDR3aa: CASSFLLNTEAFF; CDR3nt: TGTGCCAGCAGTTTTCTTTTGAACACTGAAGCTTTCTTT
v_gene: TRBV2; abundance: few; d_gene: -; j_gene: TRBJ2-7; CDR3aa: CASSAPDSSYEQYF; CDR3nt: TGTGCCAGCAGCGCCCCGGACAGTTCCTACGAGCAGTACTTC
v_gene: TRBV7-2; abundance: once; d_gene: TRBD1; j_gene: TRBJ2-7; CDR3aa: CASSLHGTGGYEQYF; CDR3nt: TGTGCCAGCAGCCTCCACGGGACAGGAGGCTACGAGCAGTACTTC
v_gene: TRBV5-1; abundance: -; d_gene: -; j_gene: TRBJ2-7; CDR3aa: CASKLNRGMAYEQYF; CDR3nt: TGCGCCAGCAAACTAAACCGGGGAATGGCTTACGAGCAGTACTTC
v_gene: TRBV10-2; abundance: -; d_gene: -; j_gene: TRBJ1-1; CDR3aa: CASCSGMNTEAFF; CDR3nt: TGCGCCAGCTGTAGCGGAATGAACACTGAAGCTTTCTTT
v_gene: TRBV18; abundance: -; d_gene: -; j_gene: TRBJ1-5; CDR3aa: CASSPATGSGNQPQHF; CDR3nt: TGTGCCAGCTCACCAGCTACAGGGTCGGGCAATCAGCCCCAGCATTTT
v_gene: TRBV15; abundance: -; d_gene: -; j_gene: TRBJ2-3; CDR3aa: CATSREPLDTQYF; CDR3nt: TGTGCCACCAGCAGGGAACCCCTAGATACGCAGTATTTT
v_gene: TRBV19; abundance: -; d_gene: -; j_gene: TRBJ2-7; CDR3aa: CASRKQGAYEQYF; CDR3nt: TGTGCCAGTAGAAAACAGGGTGCCTACGAGCAGTACTTC
v_gene: TRBV28; abundance: -; d_gene: -; j_gene: TRBJ2-1; CDR3aa: CASSFRANYNEQFF; CDR3nt: TGTGCCAGCAGTTTTCGCGCCAACTACAATGAGCAGTTCTTC
v_gene: TRBV10-1; abundance: -; d_gene: -; j_gene: TRBJ2-7; CDR3aa: CARRKRAVRAYEQYF; CDR3nt: TGCGCCAGACGAAAAAGGGCTGTCCGGGCCTACGAGCAGTACTTC
v_gene: TRBV2; abundance: -; d_gene: -; j_gene: TRBJ1-5; CDR3aa: CASSVGAGRQPQHF; CDR3nt: TGTGCCAGCAGTGTTGGCGCGGGTAGGCAGCCCCAGCATTTT
v_gene: TRBV6-5; abundance: -; d_gene: -; j_gene: TRBJ1-2; CDR3aa: CASGEEYGYTF; CDR3nt: TGTGCCAGCGGGGAGGAGTATGGCTACACCTTC
v_gene: TRBV27; abundance: -; d_gene: -; j_gene: TRBJ2-2; CDR3aa: CASSLPRGELFF; CDR3nt: TGTGCCAGCAGTTTACCCCGGGGGGAGCTGTTTTTT
v_gene: TRBV11-2; abundance: -; d_gene: TRBD2; j_gene: TRBJ2-1; CDR3aa: CASSFGTSGYNEQFF; CDR3nt: TGTGCCAGCAGCTTCGGGACTAGCGGGTACAATGAGCAGTTCTTC
v_gene: TRBV28; abundance: -; d_gene: -; j_gene: TRBJ1-3; CDR3aa: CASSFRNGNTIYF; CDR3nt: TGTGCCAGCAGTTTCCGCAACGGAAACACCATATATTTT
v_gene: TRBV14; abundance: -; d_gene: -; j_gene: TRBJ2-2; CDR3aa: CASSPIRSGELFF; CDR3nt: TGTGCCAGCAGCCCAATTCGTTCGGGGGAGCTGTTTTTT
v_gene: TRBV28; abundance: once; d_gene: -; j_gene: TRBJ2-7; CDR3aa: CASSLPGRGYEQYF; CDR3nt: TGTGCCAGCAGTTTACCAGGGCGTGGATACGAGCAGTACTTC
v_gene: TRBV4-1; abundance: -; d_gene: -; j_gene: TRBJ1-5; CDR3aa: CASSQTGPSNQPQHF; CDR3nt: TGCGCCAGCAGCCAAACAGGGCCTAGCAATCAGCCCCAGCATTTT
v_gene: TRBV23-1; abundance: -; d_gene: -; j_gene: TRBJ1-5; CDR3aa: CASSHSNGGCGPQHF; CDR3nt: TGCGCCAGCAGTCACTCAAACGGGGGCTGCGGGCCCCAGCATTTT
v_gene: TRBV5-1; abundance: few; d_gene: TRBD1; j_gene: TRBJ1-1; CDR3aa: CASRSRQGMNTEAFF; CDR3nt: TGCGCCAGCAGGTCACGACAGGGAATGAACACTGAAGCTTTCTTT
v_gene: TRBV7-9; abundance: -; d_gene: -; j_gene: TRBJ1-2; CDR3aa: CASSFTDYGYTF; CDR3nt: TGTGCCAGCAGCTTCACAGACTATGGCTACACCTTC
v_gene: TRBV7-2; abundance: -; d_gene: -; j_gene: TRBJ2-5; CDR3aa: CASNQGQRQETQYF; CDR3nt: TGTGCCAGCAATCAAGGACAGCGACAAGAGACCCAGTACTTC
v_gene: TRBV4-1; abundance: -; d_gene: -; j_gene: TRBJ1-1; CDR3aa: CASSQEEFTEAFF; CDR3nt: TGCGCCAGCAGCCAAGAGGAGTTCACCGAGGCTTTCTTT
v_gene: TRBV5-1; abundance: -; d_gene: TRBD2; j_gene: TRBJ2-2; CDR3aa: CASRTLAGGPGELFF; CDR3nt: TGCGCCAGCAGGACACTAGCGGGGGGCCCCGGGGAGCTGTTTTTT
v_gene: TRBV28; abundance: -; d_gene: TRBD1; j_gene: TRBJ1-3; CDR3aa: CASSPPGTGGNTIYF; CDR3nt: TGTGCCAGCAGTCCTCCCGGGACAGGGGGAAACACCATATATTTT
v_gene: TRBV28; abundance: -; d_gene: -; j_gene: TRBJ1-5; CDR3aa: CASSSDSGAYSNQPQHF; CDR3nt: TGTGCCAGCAGTTCAGACTCAGGGGCCTATAGCAATCAGCCCCAGCATTTT
v_gene: TRBV6-5; abundance: -; d_gene: TRBD1; j_gene: TRBJ1-3; CDR3aa: CASSYLQGKAIYF; CDR3nt: TGTGCCAGCAGTTATTTACAGGGGAAGGCCATATATTTT
v_gene: TRBV7-2; abundance: few; d_gene: TRBD2; j_gene: TRBJ2-1; CDR3aa: CASSPAAGVYNEQFF; CDR3nt: TGTGCCAGCAGCCCCGCGGCGGGAGTCTACAATGAGCAGTTCTTC
v_gene: TRBV20-1; abundance: -; d_gene: TRBD2; j_gene: TRBJ2-5; CDR3aa: CSASLPGLAEAGTQYF; CDR3nt: TGCAGTGCTAGTCTTCCGGGACTAGCGGAGGCGGGGACCCAGTACTTC
v_gene: TRBV19; abundance: -; d_gene: TRBD2; j_gene: TRBJ2-2; CDR3aa: CASSTQAGTPGELFF; CDR3nt: TGTGCCAGTAGTACCCAAGCGGGGACGCCCGGGGAGCTGTTTTTT
v_gene: TRBV7-2; abundance: -; d_gene: -; j_gene: TRBJ1-2; CDR3aa: CASSPRGTYGYTF; CDR3nt: TGTGCCAGCAGCCCGCGCGGGACCTATGGCTACACCTTC
v_gene: TRBV28; abundance: -; d_gene: -; j_gene: TRBJ1-1; CDR3aa: CASSAPTSGNTEAFF; CDR3nt: TGTGCCAGCAGTGCTCCAACCTCCGGGAACACTGAAGCTTTCTTT
v_gene: TRBV12-3/TRBV12-4; abundance: -; d_gene: -; j_gene: TRBJ2-7; CDR3aa: CAISASYEQYF; CDR3nt: TGTGCCATAAGTGCCTCCTACGAGCAGTACTTC
v_gene: TRBV28; abundance: -; d_gene: -; j_gene: TRBJ1-6; CDR3aa: CASKPPGQANSPLHF; CDR3nt: TGTGCCAGCAAACCCCCCGGCCAGGCCAATTCACCCCTCCACTTT
v_gene: TRBV5-1; abundance: once; d_gene: -; j_gene: TRBJ2-7; CDR3aa: CASSVDRYEQYF; CDR3nt: TGCGCCAGCAGCGTCGACAGGTACGAGCAGTACTTC
v_gene: TRBV19; abundance: -; d_gene: -; j_gene: TRBJ2-3; CDR3aa: CASSIGWAASTDTQYF; CDR3nt: TGTGCCAGTAGTATCGGTTGGGCAGCTAGCACAGATACGCAGTATTTT
v_gene: TRBV18; abundance: -; d_gene: -; j_gene: TRBJ1-4; CDR3aa: CASSPQGNGNEKLFF; CDR3nt: TGTGCCAGCTCACCGCAGGGGAACGGGAATGAAAAACTGTTTTTT
v_gene: TRBV11-2; abundance: -; d_gene: -; j_gene: TRBJ2-7; CDR3aa: CASVPRWSSYEQYF; CDR3nt: TGTGCCAGCGTCCCTCGATGGAGCTCCTACGAGCAGTACTTC
v_gene: TRBV5-1; abundance: -; d_gene: TRBD2; j_gene: TRBJ2-3; CDR3aa: CASSLRGGLGDTQYF; CDR3nt: TGCGCCAGCAGCCTCCGCGGGGGATTGGGGGATACGCAGTATTTT
v_gene: TRBV19; abundance: -; d_gene: -; j_gene: TRBJ2-5; CDR3aa: CASSTSTGRRETQYF; CDR3nt: TGTGCCAGTAGTACCTCCACAGGACGGCGGGAGACCCAGTACTTC
v_gene: TRBV5-6; abundance: -; d_gene: -; j_gene: TRBJ1-1; CDR3aa: CASSLVEGTEAFF; CDR3nt: TGTGCCAGCAGCTTGGTTGAGGGGACTGAAGCTTTCTTT
v_gene: TRBV27; abundance: -; d_gene: -; j_gene: TRBJ2-5; CDR3aa: CASSLQAEQGTQYF; CDR3nt: TGTGCCAGCAGTTTACAGGCAGAACAAGGGACCCAGTACTTC
v_gene: TRBV5-1; abundance: -; d_gene: -; j_gene: TRBJ1-1; CDR3aa: CASSPAWQGNTEAFF; CDR3nt: TGCGCCAGCAGCCCCGCGTGGCAGGGTAACACTGAAGCTTTCTTT
v_gene: TRBV7-9; abundance: -; d_gene: -; j_gene: TRBJ1-5; CDR3aa: CASSLGQNQPQHF; CDR3nt: TGTGCCAGCAGCCTCGGACAGAATCAGCCCCAGCATTTT
v_gene: TRBV7-2; abundance: -; d_gene: TRBD1; j_gene: TRBJ2-3; CDR3aa: CASSPSPGQGWGTDTQYF; CDR3nt: TGTGCCAGCAGCCCCTCTCCGGGACAGGGATGGGGCACAGATACGCAGTATTTT
v_gene: TRBV6-5; abundance: -; d_gene: -; j_gene: TRBJ2-7; CDR3aa: CASSRDLSDEQYF; CDR3nt: TGTGCCAGCAGCAGGGACCTTAGTGACGAGCAGTACTTC
v_gene: TRBV19; abundance: -; d_gene: TRBD2; j_gene: TRBJ2-1; CDR3aa: CASGGRVAGVLNEQFF; CDR3nt: TGTGCCAGTGGGGGGCGGGTAGCGGGAGTTCTTAATGAGCAGTTCTTC